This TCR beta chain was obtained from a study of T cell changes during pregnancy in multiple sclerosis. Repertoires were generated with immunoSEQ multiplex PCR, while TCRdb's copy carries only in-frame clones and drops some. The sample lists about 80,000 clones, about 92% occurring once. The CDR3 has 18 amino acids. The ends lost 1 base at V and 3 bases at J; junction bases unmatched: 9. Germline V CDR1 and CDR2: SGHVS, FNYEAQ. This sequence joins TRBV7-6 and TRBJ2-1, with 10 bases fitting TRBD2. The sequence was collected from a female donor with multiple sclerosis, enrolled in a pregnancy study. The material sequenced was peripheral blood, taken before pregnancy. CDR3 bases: TGTGCCAGCAGCTTAGTAGTAGGGGGACTAGCGAGCTACAATGAGCAGTTCTTC. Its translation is CASSLVVGGLASYNEQFF. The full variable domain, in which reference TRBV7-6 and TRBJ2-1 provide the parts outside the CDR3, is GAGVSQSPRYKVTKRGQDVALRCDPISGHVSLYWYRQALGQGPEFLTYFNYEAQQDKSGLPNDRFSAERPEGSISTLTIQRTEQRDSAMYRCASSLVVGGLASYNEQFFGPGTRLTVL.